The present T cell receptor beta chain was sequenced within a study of T cell responses to AZD1222 COVID-19 vaccine. Overall study findings and caveats: After the peak T cell response, and only then, were repertoires sampled. Donors were chiefly white British, with a greater number of females, and clonal diversity was perhaps underestimated. Following two doses of AZD1222, Spike-specific TCR breadth and depth rose.

Repertoires were generated with immunoSEQ multiplex PCR, while TCRdb's copy carries only in-frame clones and drops some. The repertoire holds about 150,000 clones, with roughly 93% as singletons. Details on this clone: Its specificity is not known.

This TCR derives from an adult in good health. Specimen: peripheral blood, collected on day 0 of AZD1222 vaccination.

DNA of the CDR3: TGTGCCAGCAGTGACACCGAGACGGGACAGGTGAACTATGGCTACACCTTC. It codes for CASSDTETGQVNYGYTF. The chain carries TRBV6-4 and TRBJ1-2; 8 nucleotides line up with TRBD1. V gave up 2 bases and J gave up 2 bases; unmatched junction bases: 10. The CDR3 is 17 residues long. Germline V gene lookup returns CDR1 MRHNA and CDR2 SNTAGT.